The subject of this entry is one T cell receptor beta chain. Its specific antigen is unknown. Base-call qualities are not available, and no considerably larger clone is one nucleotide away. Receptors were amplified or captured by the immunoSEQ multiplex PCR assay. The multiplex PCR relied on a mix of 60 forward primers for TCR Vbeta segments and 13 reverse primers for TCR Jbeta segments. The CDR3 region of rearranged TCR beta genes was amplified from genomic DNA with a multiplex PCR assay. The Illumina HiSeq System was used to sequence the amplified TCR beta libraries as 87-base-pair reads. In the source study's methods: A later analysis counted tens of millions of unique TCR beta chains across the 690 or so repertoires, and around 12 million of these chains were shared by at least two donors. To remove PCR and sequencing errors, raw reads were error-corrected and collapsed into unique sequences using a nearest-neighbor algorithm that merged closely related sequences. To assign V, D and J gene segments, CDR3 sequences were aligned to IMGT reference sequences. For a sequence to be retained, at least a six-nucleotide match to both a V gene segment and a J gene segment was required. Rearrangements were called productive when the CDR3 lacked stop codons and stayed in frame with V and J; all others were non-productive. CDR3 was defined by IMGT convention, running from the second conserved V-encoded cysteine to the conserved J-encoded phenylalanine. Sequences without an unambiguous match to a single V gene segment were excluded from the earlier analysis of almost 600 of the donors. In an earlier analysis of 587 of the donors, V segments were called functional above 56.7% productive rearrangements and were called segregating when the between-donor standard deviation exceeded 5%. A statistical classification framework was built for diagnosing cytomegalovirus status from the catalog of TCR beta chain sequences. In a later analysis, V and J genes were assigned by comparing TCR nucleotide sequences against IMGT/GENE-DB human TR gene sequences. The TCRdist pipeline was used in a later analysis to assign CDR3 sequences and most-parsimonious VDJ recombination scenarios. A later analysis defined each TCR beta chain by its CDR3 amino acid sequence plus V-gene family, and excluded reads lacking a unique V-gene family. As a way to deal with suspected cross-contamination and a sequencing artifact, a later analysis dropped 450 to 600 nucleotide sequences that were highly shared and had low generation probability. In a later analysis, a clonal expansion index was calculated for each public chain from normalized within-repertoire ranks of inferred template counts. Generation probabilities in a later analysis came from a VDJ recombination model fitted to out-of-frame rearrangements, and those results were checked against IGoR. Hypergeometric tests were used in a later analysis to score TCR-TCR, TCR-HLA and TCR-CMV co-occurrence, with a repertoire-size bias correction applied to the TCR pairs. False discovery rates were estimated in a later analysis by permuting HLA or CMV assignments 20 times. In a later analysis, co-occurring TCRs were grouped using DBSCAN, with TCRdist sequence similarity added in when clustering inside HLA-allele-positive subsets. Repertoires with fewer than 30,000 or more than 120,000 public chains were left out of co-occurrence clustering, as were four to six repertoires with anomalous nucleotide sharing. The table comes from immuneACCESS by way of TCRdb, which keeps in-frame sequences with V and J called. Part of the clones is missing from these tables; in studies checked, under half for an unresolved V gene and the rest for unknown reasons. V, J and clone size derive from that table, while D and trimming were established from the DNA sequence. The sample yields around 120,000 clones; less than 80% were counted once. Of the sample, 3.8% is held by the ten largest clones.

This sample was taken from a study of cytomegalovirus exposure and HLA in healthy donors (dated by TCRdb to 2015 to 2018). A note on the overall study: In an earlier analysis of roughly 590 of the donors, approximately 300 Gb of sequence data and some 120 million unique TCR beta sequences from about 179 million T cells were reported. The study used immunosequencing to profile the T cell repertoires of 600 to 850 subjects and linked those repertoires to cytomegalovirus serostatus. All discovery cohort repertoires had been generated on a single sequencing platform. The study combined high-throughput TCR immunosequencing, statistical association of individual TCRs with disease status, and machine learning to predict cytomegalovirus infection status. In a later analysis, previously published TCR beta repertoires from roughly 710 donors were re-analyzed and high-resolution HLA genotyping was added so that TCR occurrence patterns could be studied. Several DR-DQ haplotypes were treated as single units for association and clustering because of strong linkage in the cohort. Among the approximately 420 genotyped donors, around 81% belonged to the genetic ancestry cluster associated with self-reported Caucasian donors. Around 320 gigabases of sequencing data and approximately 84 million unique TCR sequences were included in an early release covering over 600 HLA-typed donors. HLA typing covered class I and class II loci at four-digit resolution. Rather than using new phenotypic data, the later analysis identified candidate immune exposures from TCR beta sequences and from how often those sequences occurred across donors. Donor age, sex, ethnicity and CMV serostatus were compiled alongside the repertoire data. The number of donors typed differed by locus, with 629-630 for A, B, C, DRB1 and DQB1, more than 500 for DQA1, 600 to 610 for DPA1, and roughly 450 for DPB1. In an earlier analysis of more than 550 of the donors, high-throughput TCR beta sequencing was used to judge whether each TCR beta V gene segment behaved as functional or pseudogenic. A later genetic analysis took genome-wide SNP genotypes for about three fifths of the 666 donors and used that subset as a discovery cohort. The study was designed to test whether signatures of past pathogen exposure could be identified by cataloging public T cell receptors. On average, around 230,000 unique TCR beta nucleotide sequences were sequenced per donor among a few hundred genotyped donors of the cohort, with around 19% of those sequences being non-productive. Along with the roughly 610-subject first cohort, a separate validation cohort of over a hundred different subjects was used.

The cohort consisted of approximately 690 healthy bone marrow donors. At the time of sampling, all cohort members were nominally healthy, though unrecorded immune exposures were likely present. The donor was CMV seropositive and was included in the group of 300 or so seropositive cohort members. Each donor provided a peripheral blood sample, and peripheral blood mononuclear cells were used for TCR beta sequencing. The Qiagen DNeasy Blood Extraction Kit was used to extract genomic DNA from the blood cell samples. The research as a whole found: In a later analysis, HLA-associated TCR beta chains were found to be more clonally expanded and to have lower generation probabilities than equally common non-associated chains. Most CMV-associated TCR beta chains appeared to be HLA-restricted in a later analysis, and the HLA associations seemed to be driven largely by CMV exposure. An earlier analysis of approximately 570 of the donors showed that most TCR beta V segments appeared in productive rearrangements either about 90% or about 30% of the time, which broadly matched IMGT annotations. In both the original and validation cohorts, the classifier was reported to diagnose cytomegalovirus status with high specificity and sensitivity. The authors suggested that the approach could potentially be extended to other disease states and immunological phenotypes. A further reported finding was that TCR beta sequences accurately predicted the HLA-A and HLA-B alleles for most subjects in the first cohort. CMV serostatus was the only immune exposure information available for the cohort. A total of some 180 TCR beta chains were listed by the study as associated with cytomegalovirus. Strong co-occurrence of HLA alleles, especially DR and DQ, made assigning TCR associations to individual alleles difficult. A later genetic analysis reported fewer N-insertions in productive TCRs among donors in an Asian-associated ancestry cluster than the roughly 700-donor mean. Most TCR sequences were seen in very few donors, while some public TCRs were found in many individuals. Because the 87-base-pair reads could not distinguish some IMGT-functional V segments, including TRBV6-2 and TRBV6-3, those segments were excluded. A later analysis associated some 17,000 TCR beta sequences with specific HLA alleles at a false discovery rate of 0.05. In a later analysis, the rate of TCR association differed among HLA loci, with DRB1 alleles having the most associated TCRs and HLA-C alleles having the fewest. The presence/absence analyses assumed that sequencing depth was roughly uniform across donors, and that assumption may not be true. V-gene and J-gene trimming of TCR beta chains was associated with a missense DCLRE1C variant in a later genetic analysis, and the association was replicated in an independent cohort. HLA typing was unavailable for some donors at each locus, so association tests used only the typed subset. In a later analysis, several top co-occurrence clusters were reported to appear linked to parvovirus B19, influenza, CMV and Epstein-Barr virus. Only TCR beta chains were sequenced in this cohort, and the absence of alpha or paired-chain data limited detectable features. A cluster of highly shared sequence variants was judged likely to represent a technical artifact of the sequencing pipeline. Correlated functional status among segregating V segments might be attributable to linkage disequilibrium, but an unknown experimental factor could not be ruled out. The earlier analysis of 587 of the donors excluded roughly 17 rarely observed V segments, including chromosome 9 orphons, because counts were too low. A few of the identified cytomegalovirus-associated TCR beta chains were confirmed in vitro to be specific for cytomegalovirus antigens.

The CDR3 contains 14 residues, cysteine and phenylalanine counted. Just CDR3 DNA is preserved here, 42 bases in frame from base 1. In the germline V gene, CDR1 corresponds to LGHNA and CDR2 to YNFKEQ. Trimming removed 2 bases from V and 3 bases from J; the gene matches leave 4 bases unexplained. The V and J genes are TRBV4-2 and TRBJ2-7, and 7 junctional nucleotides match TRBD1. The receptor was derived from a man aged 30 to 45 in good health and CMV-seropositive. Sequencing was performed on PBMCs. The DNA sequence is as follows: TGTGCCAGCAGCCAAAGGACAGGAAGCTACGAGCAGTACTTC. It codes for CASSQRTGSYEQYF.